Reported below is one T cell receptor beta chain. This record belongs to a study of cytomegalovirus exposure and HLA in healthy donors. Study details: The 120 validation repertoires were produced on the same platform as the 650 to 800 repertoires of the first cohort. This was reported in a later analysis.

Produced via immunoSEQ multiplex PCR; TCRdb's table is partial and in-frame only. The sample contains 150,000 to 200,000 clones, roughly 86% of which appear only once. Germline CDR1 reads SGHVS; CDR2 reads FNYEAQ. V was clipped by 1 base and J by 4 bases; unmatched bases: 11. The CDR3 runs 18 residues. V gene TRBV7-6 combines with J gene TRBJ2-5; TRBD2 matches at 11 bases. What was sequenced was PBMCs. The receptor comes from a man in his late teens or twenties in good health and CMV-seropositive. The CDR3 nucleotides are TGTGCCAGCAGCTTAGTCCCTAAACTAGCGGGAGTGGTAGAGACCCAGTACTTC. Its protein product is CASSLVPKLAGVVETQYF.